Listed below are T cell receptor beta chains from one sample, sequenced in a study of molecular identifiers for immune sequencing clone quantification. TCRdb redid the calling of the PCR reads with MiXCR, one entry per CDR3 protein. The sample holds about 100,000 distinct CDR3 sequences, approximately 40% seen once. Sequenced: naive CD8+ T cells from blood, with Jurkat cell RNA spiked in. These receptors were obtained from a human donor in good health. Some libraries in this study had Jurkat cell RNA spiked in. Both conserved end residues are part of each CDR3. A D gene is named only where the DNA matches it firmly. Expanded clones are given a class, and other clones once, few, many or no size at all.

CDR3 DNA: TGTGCCAGCAGTTGGTCCCGGACACCTTCCTACGAGCAGTGCTTC
CDR3 protein: CASSWSRTPSYEQCF
clone size: -
V gene: TRBV27
J gene: TRBJ2-7
D gene: -

CDR3 DNA: TGCAGCGTTGCCAGGGTGAACACCGGGGAGCTGTTTTTT
CDR3 protein: CSVARVNTGELFF
clone size: many
V gene: TRBV29-1
J gene: TRBJ2-2
D gene: -

CDR3 DNA: TGTGCCACCCGATGGACAGGGACGTACCAAGAGACCCAGTACTTC
CDR3 protein: CATRWTGTYQETQYF
clone size: many
V gene: TRBV28
J gene: TRBJ2-5
D gene: TRBD1

CDR3 DNA: TGCGCCAGCAGCCAAAGCGTGGGCGGGAGCTACGAGCAGTACTTC
CDR3 protein: CASSQSVGGSYEQYF
clone size: few
V gene: TRBV4-1
J gene: TRBJ2-7
D gene: TRBD2

CDR3 DNA: TGTGCCAGCAGCTTAACGGTTGGTGATAGCAATCAGCCCCAGCATTTT
CDR3 protein: CASSLTVGDSNQPQHF
clone size: -
V gene: TRBV7-6
J gene: TRBJ1-5
D gene: -

CDR3 DNA: TGTGCCAGCAGTTTAGAGCCCTCATGGGCGGGAGATAGTGAGACCCAGTACTTC
CDR3 protein: CASSLEPSWAGDSETQYF
clone size: -
V gene: TRBV12-3/TRBV12-4
J gene: TRBJ2-5
D gene: TRBD2

CDR3 DNA: TGTGCCAGCCCTGGGACTAGCGGGATTTACACCGGGGAGCTGTTTTTT
CDR3 protein: CASPGTSGIYTGELFF
clone size: -
V gene: TRBV7-9
J gene: TRBJ2-2
D gene: TRBD2

CDR3 DNA: TGTGCCAGCAGTTTATATGAGAAATTACCACAAGAGACCCAGTACTTC
CDR3 protein: CASSLYEKLPQETQYF
clone size: few
V gene: TRBV28
J gene: TRBJ2-5
D gene: -

CDR3 DNA: TGCAGTGCTAGAGTGATCGGGGGACCCTACAATGAGCAGTTCTTC
CDR3 protein: CSARVIGGPYNEQFF
clone size: -
V gene: TRBV20-1
J gene: TRBJ2-1
D gene: -

CDR3 DNA: TGTGCCAGCAGTTCCGGGTTCCTCAATCAGCCCCAGCATTTT
CDR3 protein: CASSSGFLNQPQHF
clone size: -
V gene: TRBV6-5
J gene: TRBJ1-5
D gene: -

CDR3 DNA: TGTGCCAGCAGAGACAGCTCTGAAGCTTTCTTT
CDR3 protein: CASRDSSEAFF
clone size: many
V gene: TRBV7-9
J gene: TRBJ1-1
D gene: -

CDR3 DNA: TGTGCCAGCAGTCCGCTATCGACAGGGCTTCAGCCCCAGCATTTT
CDR3 protein: CASSPLSTGLQPQHF
clone size: few
V gene: TRBV27
J gene: TRBJ1-5
D gene: TRBD1

CDR3 DNA: TGTGCCACCAGCAGAGATGGACATGAGCAGTTCTTC
CDR3 protein: CATSRDGHEQFF
clone size: many
V gene: TRBV15
J gene: TRBJ2-1
D gene: -

CDR3 DNA: TGTGCCAGCAGCCCAGAACTAGCGGCCGAATTCACAGATACGCAGTATTTT
CDR3 protein: CASSPELAAEFTDTQYF
clone size: -
V gene: TRBV13
J gene: TRBJ2-3
D gene: TRBD2

CDR3 DNA: TGTGCCAGCAGTCCGTTAGGGGTGTATCGCTCCTACGAGCAGTACTTC
CDR3 protein: CASSPLGVYRSYEQYF
clone size: many
V gene: TRBV28
J gene: TRBJ2-7
D gene: -

CDR3 DNA: TGTGCCAGCACCGGGGCGAGGTGGCACGAGCAGTACTTC
CDR3 protein: CASTGARWHEQYF
clone size: many
V gene: TRBV28
J gene: TRBJ2-7
D gene: -

CDR3 DNA: TGTGCCAGCACCTCCTGGGGGCCGAGCTCCTACGAGCAGTACTTC
CDR3 protein: CASTSWGPSSYEQYF
clone size: few
V gene: TRBV6-2/TRBV6-3
J gene: TRBJ2-7
D gene: -

CDR3 DNA: TGTGCCAGCAGTTTCGCGCTCTCTGGGGCCAACGTCCTGACTTTC
CDR3 protein: CASSFALSGANVLTF
clone size: -
V gene: TRBV27
J gene: TRBJ2-6
D gene: -

CDR3 DNA: TGTGCCAGCAGCTTGGGATCTGGGGGGTCTGGAAACACAATATATTTT
CDR3 protein: CASSLGSGGSGNTIYF
clone size: -
V gene: TRBV13
J gene: TRBJ1-3
D gene: -

CDR3 DNA: TGTGCCAGCAGCGTGCGATCCGGGGAGCTGTTTTTT
CDR3 protein: CASSVRSGELFF
clone size: many
V gene: TRBV7-6
J gene: TRBJ2-2
D gene: -

CDR3 DNA: TGTGCCAGCAGCAAGGACAGCAGCACAGATACGCAGTATTTT
CDR3 protein: CASSKDSSTDTQYF
clone size: many
V gene: TRBV7-6
J gene: TRBJ2-3
D gene: -

CDR3 DNA: TGCAGTGCAGCGGGGGAAAGCGGGATCTACGAGCAGTACTTC
CDR3 protein: CSAAGESGIYEQYF
clone size: -
V gene: TRBV20-1
J gene: TRBJ2-7
D gene: TRBD2

CDR3 DNA: TGTGCCACCCTGTATAGCAATCAGCCCCAGCATTTT
CDR3 protein: CATLYSNQPQHF
clone size: few
V gene: TRBV28
J gene: TRBJ1-5
D gene: -

CDR3 DNA: TGTGCCAGCAGAAACGACAGGGACGGGGAGCTGTTTTTT
CDR3 protein: CASRNDRDGELFF
clone size: many
V gene: TRBV28
J gene: TRBJ2-2
D gene: TRBD1

CDR3 DNA: TGTGCCAGCTGCCCGACGGGGGCGAACTATGGCTACACCTTC
CDR3 protein: CASCPTGANYGYTF
clone size: many
V gene: TRBV9
J gene: TRBJ1-2
D gene: -

CDR3 DNA: TGTGCCAGCAGCTTAGGAGCGGGAGTAGAGTATTTT
CDR3 protein: CASSLGAGVEYF
clone size: many
V gene: TRBV7-2
J gene: TRBJ2-3
D gene: TRBD2

CDR3 DNA: TGTGCCAGCAGCGGGGCAGGGTCGAGTTACGAGCAGTACTTC
CDR3 protein: CASSGAGSSYEQYF
clone size: few
V gene: TRBV9
J gene: TRBJ2-7
D gene: -

CDR3 DNA: TGCGCCAGCGGCCAAAGTCGAGGCCTCATGAACACTGAAGCTTTCTTT
CDR3 protein: CASGQSRGLMNTEAFF
clone size: -
V gene: TRBV4-3
J gene: TRBJ1-1
D gene: -

CDR3 DNA: TGTGCCAGCAGCTTAGCCCCGGACACCCCTTGGGGAGAGACCCAGTACTTC
CDR3 protein: CASSLAPDTPWGETQYF
clone size: many
V gene: TRBV7-2
J gene: TRBJ2-5
D gene: -

CDR3 DNA: TGTGCCAGTAGTGCTCGGACTAGCGGTTCCTACGAGCAGTACTTC
CDR3 protein: CASSARTSGSYEQYF
clone size: -
V gene: TRBV19
J gene: TRBJ2-7
D gene: TRBD2

CDR3 DNA: TGTGCCAGCAGGAGGGGACAGGGAGAATTGTATAGCAATCAGCCCCAGCATTTT
CDR3 protein: CASRRGQGELYSNQPQHF
clone size: few
V gene: TRBV6-6
J gene: TRBJ1-5
D gene: TRBD1

CDR3 DNA: TGTGCCAGCAGCTTGATGGGACTAGCTTCCACCGGGGAGCTGTTTTTT
CDR3 protein: CASSLMGLASTGELFF
clone size: many
V gene: TRBV5-6
J gene: TRBJ2-2
D gene: TRBD2

CDR3 DNA: TGTGCCAGTATGGGCGGGGGGGCGAATGAGCAGTTCTTC
CDR3 protein: CASMGGGANEQFF
clone size: -
V gene: TRBV6-5
J gene: TRBJ2-1
D gene: TRBD2

CDR3 DNA: TGTGCCAGCAGCCAAACAGGGGTGAACACCGGGGAGCTGTTTTTT
CDR3 protein: CASSQTGVNTGELFF
clone size: -
V gene: TRBV3-1
J gene: TRBJ2-2
D gene: TRBD1

CDR3 DNA: TGTGCCAGCAGCGGACCCGGCGGGACTAGCACAGATACGCAGTATTTT
CDR3 protein: CASSGPGGTSTDTQYF
clone size: few
V gene: TRBV9
J gene: TRBJ2-3
D gene: -

CDR3 DNA: TGCAGCGTTGTCGGGCTAGCGGGAGTGAGTGAGCAGTTCTTC
CDR3 protein: CSVVGLAGVSEQFF
clone size: -
V gene: TRBV29-1
J gene: TRBJ2-1
D gene: TRBD2

CDR3 DNA: TGTGCCAGCAGCCCCGGACAAAACGCAGAGAAGACCCAGTACTTC
CDR3 protein: CASSPGQNAEKTQYF
clone size: few
V gene: TRBV7-9
J gene: TRBJ2-5
D gene: -

CDR3 DNA: TGTGCCAGCAGCTTGGGGTTGGGTCTAGTCACAGATACGCAGTATTTT
CDR3 protein: CASSLGLGLVTDTQYF
clone size: -
V gene: TRBV5-6
J gene: TRBJ2-3
D gene: -

CDR3 DNA: TGTGCCTCCCGGACGGGTAGAAATGAGCAGTTCTTC
CDR3 protein: CASRTGRNEQFF
clone size: -
V gene: TRBV6-6
J gene: TRBJ2-1
D gene: -

CDR3 DNA: TGTGCCAGCAGCTACAGGGACAGCACAGATACGCAGTATTTT
CDR3 protein: CASSYRDSTDTQYF
clone size: few
V gene: TRBV9
J gene: TRBJ2-3
D gene: -

CDR3 DNA: TGTGCCAGCAGTTCACCTCTTAGCGGGAGGGCCCACGAGCAGTACTTC
CDR3 protein: CASSSPLSGRAHEQYF
clone size: few
V gene: TRBV27
J gene: TRBJ2-7
D gene: TRBD2

CDR3 DNA: TGTGCCAGCAGCGTGCAAGGGTTACCTGGCGGCCTGACTTTC
CDR3 protein: CASSVQGLPGGLTF
clone size: -
V gene: TRBV9
J gene: TRBJ2-6
D gene: -

CDR3 DNA: TGTGCCACCAGTGCAGGAACTGAGCAGTTCTTC
CDR3 protein: CATSAGTEQFF
clone size: many
V gene: TRBV24-1
J gene: TRBJ2-1
D gene: -

CDR3 DNA: TGCAGCGTTGAGGCCAGATACGAGCAGTACTTC
CDR3 protein: CSVEARYEQYF
clone size: -
V gene: TRBV29-1
J gene: TRBJ2-7
D gene: -

CDR3 DNA: TGTGCCAGTAGTATACTAGCGGAATACAATGAGCAGTTCTTC
CDR3 protein: CASSILAEYNEQFF
clone size: -
V gene: TRBV19
J gene: TRBJ2-1
D gene: TRBD2

CDR3 DNA: TGCGCCAGCAGTCGGATAGGGGACCAAAATGAAAAACTGTTTTTT
CDR3 protein: CASSRIGDQNEKLFF
clone size: -
V gene: TRBV23-1
J gene: TRBJ1-4
D gene: -

CDR3 DNA: TGCAGTGCTAGAGATCCCGGGACTAGCGGGAGAGGGTACTACAATGAGCAGTTCTTC
CDR3 protein: CSARDPGTSGRGYYNEQFF
clone size: -
V gene: TRBV20-1
J gene: TRBJ2-1
D gene: TRBD2

CDR3 DNA: TGCGCCAGCAGCTCGCAGGGGGCGCAGGGTTTCGACAATGAGCAGTTCTTC
CDR3 protein: CASSSQGAQGFDNEQFF
clone size: few
V gene: TRBV5-1
J gene: TRBJ2-1
D gene: TRBD1

CDR3 DNA: TGTGCCAGCAATCAGGCCGGACCGTGGGGCTACGAGCAGTACTTC
CDR3 protein: CASNQAGPWGYEQYF
clone size: -
V gene: TRBV12-3/TRBV12-4
J gene: TRBJ2-7
D gene: -

CDR3 DNA: TGTGCCAGCAGCTTACAAGAATCATCCGAGGATGAGCAGTTCTTC
CDR3 protein: CASSLQESSEDEQFF
clone size: few
V gene: TRBV7-3
J gene: TRBJ2-1
D gene: -

CDR3 DNA: TGTGCCAGCAGCTTACCCTCTGTCAGGCGGGGCGGTCAGCCCCAGCATTTT
CDR3 protein: CASSLPSVRRGGQPQHF
clone size: few
V gene: TRBV11-2
J gene: TRBJ1-5
D gene: -

CDR3 DNA: TGTGCCAGCAGTTTCGTACTAGCGGGCGCCGGGGAGCTGTTTTTT
CDR3 protein: CASSFVLAGAGELFF
clone size: few
V gene: TRBV27
J gene: TRBJ2-2
D gene: TRBD2

CDR3 DNA: TGTGCCAGCTCCCAGGGCCGCGTTGAAAAACTGTTTTTT
CDR3 protein: CASSQGRVEKLFF
clone size: -
V gene: TRBV12-3/TRBV12-4
J gene: TRBJ1-4
D gene: -

CDR3 DNA: TGTGCCAGTAGTACCGGGACAGGGTTTTTCAGCTACACCTTC
CDR3 protein: CASSTGTGFFSYTF
clone size: once
V gene: TRBV19
J gene: TRBJ1-2
D gene: TRBD1

CDR3 DNA: TGTGCCAGCGGGAGGGCCGTGACAGATACGCAGTATTTT
CDR3 protein: CASGRAVTDTQYF
clone size: -
V gene: TRBV27
J gene: TRBJ2-3
D gene: TRBD2

CDR3 DNA: TGTGCCAGCAGCCCTCGACAGGGACTTAACACCGGGGAGCTGTTTTTT
CDR3 protein: CASSPRQGLNTGELFF
clone size: many
V gene: TRBV7-2
J gene: TRBJ2-2
D gene: -

CDR3 DNA: TGTGCCAGCAGTTTAGTACAGGGCGACTCCTACGAGCAGTACTTC
CDR3 protein: CASSLVQGDSYEQYF
clone size: -
V gene: TRBV28
J gene: TRBJ2-7
D gene: -